This T cell receptor (beta chain) emerged from a study of metastatic and nonmetastatic thyroid tumors. Prior to thyroid surgery, none of the patients had received any treatment. The germline V and J ends were trimmed by 4 bases and 8 bases, with 17 bases remaining between them. The V gene's germline CDR1 is LNHDA and CDR2 SQIVND (reference sequence). There are 14 residues in the CDR3. Through MiXCR, TCRdb re-clonotyped the PCR reads. The sample carries about 21,000 clones, approximately 30% recorded once. This clone was detected a few times. Sequencing was performed on tumor tissue. This chain connects TRBV19 to TRBJ1-1; D uncertain. This receptor was obtained from a male donor with papillary thyroid cancer or a benign thyroid nodule (not recorded which). Some clones in this sample may be carry-over from other donors' samples. CDR3 coding DNA: TGTGCCAGTAGTAGCCCACAGCAACGACCAGAAGCTTTCTTT. Translation gives CASSSPQQRPEAFF.